This T cell receptor beta chain was identified in a study of blood T cell repertoires in COVID-19. About the research overall: Samples of COVID-19 (acute and convalescent) were obtained from the United States, Italy and Spain. From T cells, B-cell-depleted T cells, or PBMCs came the material, which was cDNA or gDNA.

Germline-derived CDR1 and CDR2 are MNHEY and SMNVEV (reference sequence). Trimming left V 7 bases short and J 4 bases short, with 4 bases between. The length of the CDR3 is 10 residues. Authors' methods: Amplifying reference gene primers gave estimates of nucleated cell counts. Only in-frame clones appear in the TCRdb table, and some are missing; sequencing was by immunoSEQ multiplex PCR. Clonal size and the V and J genes are those of that table, whereas D and trimming came from the DNA. The data show about 100,000 clones, 85% seen once. The chain is built from TRBV27 and TRBJ2-5; D ambiguous. The clonotype comes from a man aged 45-65 years with active or convalescent COVID-19. The sequenced sample consisted of peripheral blood. The CDR3 is CASNLETQYF. DNA of the CDR3: TGTGCCAGCAACTTAGAGACCCAGTACTTC.